Presented here are 10 T cell receptor beta chains from one specimen sequenced in a study of CD8 T cells in ankylosing spondylitis. Study outcomes and limitations: Seven or eight highly homologous variants made up a TCR beta motif, and this motif appeared characteristic of ankylosing spondylitis blood.

These receptors lack a known antigen. One entry per CDR3 protein, called by TCRdb with MiXCR from the 5' RACE reads. Counted here are about 700,000 distinct CDR3 sequences, roughly 19% occurring once; the ten biggest clones make up under 20%. The specimen was blood, either unsorted or a sorted T cell fraction (not recorded which). These receptors all stem from a male donor with ankylosing spondylitis.

The table lists this clonotype with many counts. The chain combines TRBV12-3 or TRBV12-4 with TRBJ1-1; no firm D call. The CDR3 contains 11 residues. Trimming left V 5 bases short and J 0 bases short, with 1 base between. The CDR3 nucleotides read TGTGCCAGCAGTATGAACACTGAAGCTTTCTTT. This codes for CASSMNTEAFF.

The table lists this clonotype with a count of one. The chain recombines TRBV5-5 with TRBJ2-1, with D possibly being TRBD2 (6 bases). V was pared by 4 bases and J by 0 bases, with 14 bases between. CDR3 length equals 16 residues. CDR1 is SGHKS, CDR2 YYEKEE, per germline (reference sequence). The CDR3 is CASSLGLTISYNEQFF. In DNA, the CDR3 is TGTGCCAGCAGCCTCGGACTAACCATCTCCTACAATGAGCAGTTCTTC.

The chain couples TRBV10-1 to TRBJ2-1, with 10 bases identical to TRBD2. Germline assignment: CDR1 WNHNN and CDR2 SYGVQD (reference sequence). Trimming removed 2 bases from V and 6 bases from J; junction bases left unmatched: 13. The length of the CDR3 is 18 residues. The CDR3 here is CASSEESILAGLRNEQFF. The CDR3 bases are TGCGCCAGCAGTGAGGAGTCAATACTAGCGGGATTGCGCAATGAGCAGTTCTTC.

A few counts support this clonotype. The V call is TRBV7-6, the J call TRBJ2-5, with 8 bases identical to TRBD1. The CDR3 has 16 residues. Trimming took 2 bases from V and 1 from J; bases not matched to a gene: 6. The germline V gene encodes CDR1 SGHVS and CDR2 FNYEAQ. For the CDR3, the DNA is TGTGCCAGCAGCTTATCCGGACAGGGCCTCCAAGAGACCCAGTACTTC. Amino acids: CASSLSGQGLQETQYF.

This clonotype was counted only a few times. This chain connects TRBV4-1 to TRBJ2-1; 9 bases are a match to TRBD2. From germline, CDR1 is MGHRA and CDR2 YSYEKL. The junction had 7 bases not matched to a gene; V was cut back by 1 base and J by 9 bases. The length of the CDR3 is 15 residues. The CDR3 DNA sequence: TGCGCCAGCAGCCAAGGAGCGGGAGGTTTGGGTGAGCAGTTCTTC. Residues: CASSQGAGGLGEQFF.

This clonotype was observed a few times. The gene calls are TRBV12-3 or TRBV12-4 and TRBJ2-6; the match to TRBD1 covers 10 bases. The CDR3 runs 18 residues. V shed 8 bases and J 0 bases; nucleotides not matched to a gene: 10. Written as DNA, the CDR3 is TGTGCCAGCGAACCTCGACAGGGGGCCTACTCTGGGGCCAACGTCCTGACTTTC. It is translated as CASEPRQGAYSGANVLTF.

This clonotype turned up a few times. This rearrangement joins TRBV3-1 to TRBJ2-1; D is uncertain. The V gene lost 5 bases and the J gene lost 0 bases, with 11 bases spanning the gap. The CDR3 consists of 15 residues. Germline assignment: CDR1 LGHDT and CDR2 YNNKEL (reference sequence). The CDR3 DNA sequence: TGTGCCAGCAGCTACGACCACGGCTCCTACAATGAGCAGTTCTTC. As protein: CASSYDHGSYNEQFF.

Only a few counts were recorded for this clonotype. The V call is TRBV28, the J call TRBJ2-1; no clear D gene. The CDR3 spans 11 residues. V was cut by 7 bases and J by 5 bases, with 6 bases left in between. Germline V lookup: CDR1 MDHEN, CDR2 SYDVKM. CDR3 coding DNA: TGTGCCAGCATCCAGAACAATGAGCAGTTCTTC. Translating it yields CASIQNNEQFF.

This clonotype was counted a few times. The J gene is TRBJ1-2, the V gene TRBV4-1; D perhaps matches TRBD1 (5 bases). Trimming left V 0 bases short and J 4 bases short, with 15 bases between. This CDR3 region has 16 residues. Germline V gene sequence: CDR1 MGHRA, CDR2 YSYEKL. CDR3 protein: CASSQEGDRGAYGYTF. In DNA form, the CDR3 reads TGCGCCAGCAGCCAAGAGGGGGACCGTGGGGCCTATGGCTACACCTTC.

The chain joins TRBV2 to TRBJ2-2, with a possible D match to TRBD1 (5 bases). Trimming cost V 1 base and J 6 bases, with 9 bases left between them. Per germline, CDR1 SNHLY and CDR2 FYNNEI. The CDR3 runs to 14 residues. CDR3 sequence: CASSEVGQPGELFF. CDR3 DNA: TGTGCCAGCAGTGAAGTGGGGCAACCCGGGGAGCTGTTTTTT.